The T cell receptor beta chain under discussion was sequenced for a study of T cells in Graves' hyperthyroidism and ophthalmopathy. Researchers amplified the TCR beta CDR3 regions from RNA transcripts. First-round RT-PCR targeting the TCR CDR3 was performed with the HTBI primer set. TCRdb reprocessed the multiplex PCR reads with MiXCR, giving one entry per CDR3 protein. The data show 80,000 to 100,000 distinct CDR3 sequences, roughly 39% seen once. Notes on the study in general: Ophthalmopathy was identified by the model a median approximately 6.9 months ahead of onset. Separating ophthalmopathy from stable hyperthyroidism was achieved by a 13 V-J model.

V was cut by 4 bases and J by 4 bases, with 16 bases left in between. The CDR3 extends over 16 amino acids. Germline CDR1 and CDR2: SEHNR and FQNEAQ (reference sequence). Many counts were recorded for this clonotype. What it binds is unknown. This receptor was taken from a woman aged 25-40 years with Graves' hyperthyroidism. The rearrangement links TRBV7-9 to TRBJ2-2, with D maybe TRBD1 (7 bases). Sequenced sample: peripheral blood or thyroid tissue (not recorded which). CDR3 sequence reads: CASSSAAGTVTGELFF. In DNA, the CDR3 is TGTGCCAGCAGCTCCGCCGCGGGGACAGTCACCGGGGAGCTGTTTTTT. Complete variable domain (other parts from reference TRBV7-9 and TRBJ2-2): DTGVSQNPRHKITKRGQNVTFRCDPISEHNRLYWYRQTLGQGPEFLTYFQNEAQLEKSRLLSDRFSAERPKGSFSTLEIQRTEQGDSAMYLCASSSAAGTVTGELFFGEGSRLTVL.